This T cell receptor (beta chain) comes out of a study of blood T cell repertoires in COVID-19 (dated by TCRdb to about 2020). At the level of the whole study: Samples covering the acute and convalescent phases of COVID-19 were provided by collaborators in the United States, Italy and Spain. The material from the prospective study consisted of cDNA or gDNA derived from T cells, B-cell-depleted T cells, or PBMCs. Subjects who had been exposed to COVID-19, were actively infected with it, or had recovered from it provided the deeply sampled blood TCRbeta repertoires that made up the dataset. A freely available public database, intended as a resource for researchers studying the immune response to SARS-CoV-2, is where the repertoires were released. Samples came from the ongoing ImmuneRACE study (first 160 participants) plus 1,254 subjects from 6 global collaborators. The sample metadata nearly always contained a de-identified subject ID, COVID-19 status, age in years and sex. Where available, HLA class I and class II types were obtained from metadata supplied by the sample provider rather than from assay-based typing.

What the authors observed across the whole study: How much clinical and demographic metadata was included differed by source and by participant, and the metadata was provided uncurated.

Spanning cysteine to phenylalanine, the CDR3 consists of 15 amino acids. The kept DNA is CDR3 alone, 45 bases in frame from the first base. Reading the germline V gene gives CDR1 MGHRA and CDR2 YSYEKL. V is trimmed back by 2 bases and J by 4 bases, and the junction contains 6 bases that no gene match accounts for. TCRbeta CDR3 regions were amplified from genomic DNA by means of the immunoSEQ Assay, a bias-controlled multiplex PCR. As for the original processing: The number of nucleated cells in each sample was estimated by amplification of reference gene primers within the assay. To quantify the absolute abundance of each unique TCRbeta CDR3 rearrangement, sequence reads were collapsed and filtered. Productive Simpson clonality was computed per sample as the square root of Simpson's diversity index over productive rearrangements. TCRdb took over this immuneACCESS table, retaining in-frame rearrangements with V and J assigned. Such tables are incomplete; in checked studies, under half of the missing clones stem from an unresolved V gene, and the remainder is unexplained. The DNA gave D and trimming, while V, J and clone size come from that table. For this sample the table gives approximately 120,000 clones, of which roughly 81% were detected only once. The top ten clones comprise around 13% of the sample.

Each collaborating institution followed its own protocols to collect whole blood in K2EDTA tubes. For TCRbeta analysis, collaborators shipped samples in one of three forms: frozen whole blood, isolated PBMCs, or DNA extracted from either of those sample types. This clone was seen a single time. This clone's antigen is unknown. No per-base quality is available; no much larger clone lies one base away. The chain links TRBV4-1 with TRBJ1-2, and 8 junction bases match TRBD1. The sequence derives from a human donor in a cohort sampled during active COVID-19. The source material was peripheral blood. The sequenced DNA: TGCGCCAGCAGCCAACCGTCCGGGACAGGCTATGGCTACACCTTC. Its coded protein is CASSQPSGTGYGYTF.